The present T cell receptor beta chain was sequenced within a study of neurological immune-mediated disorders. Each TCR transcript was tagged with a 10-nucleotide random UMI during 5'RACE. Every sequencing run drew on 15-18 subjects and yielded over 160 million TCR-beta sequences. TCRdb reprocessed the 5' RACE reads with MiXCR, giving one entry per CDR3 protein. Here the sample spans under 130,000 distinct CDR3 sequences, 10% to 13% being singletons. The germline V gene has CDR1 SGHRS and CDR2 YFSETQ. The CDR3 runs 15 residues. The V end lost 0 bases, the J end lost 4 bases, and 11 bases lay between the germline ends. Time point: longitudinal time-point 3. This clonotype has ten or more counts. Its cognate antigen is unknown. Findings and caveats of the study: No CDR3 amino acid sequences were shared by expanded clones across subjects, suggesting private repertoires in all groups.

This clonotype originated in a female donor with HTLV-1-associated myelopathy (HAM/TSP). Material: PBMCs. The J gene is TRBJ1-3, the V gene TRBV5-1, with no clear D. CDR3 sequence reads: CASSLASGTGNTIYF. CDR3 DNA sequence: TGCGCCAGCAGCTTGGCCTCGGGTACAGGAAACACCATATATTTT.